This TCR beta chain derives from a study of shared clonotypes between healthy human individuals. Points from the study as a whole: At large depth, rarefaction still showed sorted-subset sequencing to be incomplete. Non-shared clonotypes were found to have lower generation probabilities than the clonotypes that were shared by all four of the sorted-subset donors. Naive subsets tended to show greater estimated richness than memory subsets.

About this clone itself: The antigen remains undetermined.

V was pared by 0 bases and J by 5 bases, with 7 bases of the junction left unmatched. The germline V gene has CDR1 MNHEY and CDR2 SVGAGI. The CDR3 spans 16 residues. Using immunoSEQ multiplex PCR, the repertoire was profiled, and TCRdb retains in-frame clones only, with some absent. The sample has about 1,800,000 clones, less than 95% seen once. CD45RO-negative cells were positively selected for CCR7, leaving out terminally differentiated effector memory CD45RA+ cells. The study drew all its donors from Caucasian adults living in Nashville, Tennessee. The sequenced sample consisted of naive CD8+ T cells sorted from blood. The chain employs TRBV6-5 and TRBJ2-5; 9 nucleotides line up with TRBD2. The sequence came from a man younger than 35 in good health. The CDR3 is CASSYSAGGPGETQYF. The DNA of the CDR3 is TGTGCCAGCAGTTACTCGGCGGGAGGGCCGGGGGAGACCCAGTACTTC.